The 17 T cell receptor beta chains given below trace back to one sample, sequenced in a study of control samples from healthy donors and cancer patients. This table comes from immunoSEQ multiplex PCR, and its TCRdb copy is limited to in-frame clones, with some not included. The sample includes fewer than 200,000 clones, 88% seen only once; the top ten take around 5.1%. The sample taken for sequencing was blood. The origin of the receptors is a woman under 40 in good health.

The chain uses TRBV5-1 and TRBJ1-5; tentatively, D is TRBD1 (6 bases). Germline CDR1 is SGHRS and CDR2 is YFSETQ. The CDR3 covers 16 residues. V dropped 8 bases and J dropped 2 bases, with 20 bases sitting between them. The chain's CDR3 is CASKSLQGKRNQPQHF. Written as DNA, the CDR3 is TGCGCCAGTAAGTCCCTGCAGGGGAAGCGCAATCAGCCCCAGCATTTT. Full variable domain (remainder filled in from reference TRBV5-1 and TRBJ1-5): KAGVTQTPRYLIKTRGQQVTLSCSPISGHRSVSWYQQTPGQGLQFLFEYFSETQRNKGNFPGRFSGRQFSNSRSEMNVSTLELGDSALYLCASKSLQGKRNQPQHFGDGTRLSIL.

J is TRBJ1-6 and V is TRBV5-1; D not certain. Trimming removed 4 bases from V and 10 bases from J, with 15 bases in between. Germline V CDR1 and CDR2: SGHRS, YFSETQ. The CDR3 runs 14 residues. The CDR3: CASSPGRGGSPLHF. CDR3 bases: TGCGCCAGCAGCCCGGGCCGCGGTGGCTCACCCCTCCACTTT.

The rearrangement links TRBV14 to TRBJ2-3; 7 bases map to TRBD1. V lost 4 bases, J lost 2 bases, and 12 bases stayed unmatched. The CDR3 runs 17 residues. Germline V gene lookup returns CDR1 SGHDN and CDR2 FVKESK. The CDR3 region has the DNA TGTGCCAGCAGCCTTATAACAGGGGACGATTTCACAGATACGCAGTATTTT. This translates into CASSLITGDDFTDTQYF.

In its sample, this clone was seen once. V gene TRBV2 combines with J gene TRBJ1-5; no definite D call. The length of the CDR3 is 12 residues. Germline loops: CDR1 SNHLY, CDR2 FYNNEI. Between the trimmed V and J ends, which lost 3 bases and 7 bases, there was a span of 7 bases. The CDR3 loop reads CASSDVRQPQHF. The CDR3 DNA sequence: TGTGCCAGCAGTGACGTGCGGCAGCCCCAGCATTTT.

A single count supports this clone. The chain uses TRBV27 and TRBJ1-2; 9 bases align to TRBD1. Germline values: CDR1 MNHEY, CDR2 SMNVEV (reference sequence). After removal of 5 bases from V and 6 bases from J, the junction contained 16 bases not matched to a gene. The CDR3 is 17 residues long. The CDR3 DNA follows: TGTGCCAGCAGTGACGCCCGGGGGGGACAGGGAAAGGATGGCTACACCTTC. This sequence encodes CASSDARGGQGKDGYTF.

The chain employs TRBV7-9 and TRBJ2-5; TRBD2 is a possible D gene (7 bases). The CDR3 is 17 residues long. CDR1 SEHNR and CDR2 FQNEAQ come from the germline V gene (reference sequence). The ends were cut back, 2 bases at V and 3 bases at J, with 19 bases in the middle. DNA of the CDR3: TGTGCCAGCAGCTTATGGGCGGGGGCGCCGGGGAAAGAGACCCAGTACTTC. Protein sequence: CASSLWAGAPGKETQYF. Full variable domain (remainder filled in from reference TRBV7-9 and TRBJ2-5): DTGVSQNPRHKITKRGQNVTFRCDPISEHNRLYWYRQTLGQGPEFLTYFQNEAQLEKSRLLSDRFSAERPKGSFSTLEIQRTEQGDSAMYLCASSLWAGAPGKETQYFGPGTRLLVL.

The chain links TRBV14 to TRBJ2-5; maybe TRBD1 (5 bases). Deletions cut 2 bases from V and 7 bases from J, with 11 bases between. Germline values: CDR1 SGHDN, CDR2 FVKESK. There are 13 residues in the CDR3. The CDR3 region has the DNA TGTGCCAGCAGCCAACAGGGCGTGGGGACCCAGTACTTC. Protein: CASSQQGVGTQYF.

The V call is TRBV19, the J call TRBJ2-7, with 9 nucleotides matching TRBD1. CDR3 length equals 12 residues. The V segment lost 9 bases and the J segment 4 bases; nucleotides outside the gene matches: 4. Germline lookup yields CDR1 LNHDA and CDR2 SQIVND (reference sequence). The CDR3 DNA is TGTGCCAGCGGGACAGGGAATTACGAGCAGTACTTC. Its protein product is CASGTGNYEQYF. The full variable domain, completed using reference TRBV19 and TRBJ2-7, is DGGITQSPKYLFRKEGQNVTLSCEQNLNHDAMYWYRQDPGQGLRLIYYSQIVNDFQKGDIAEGYSVSREKKESFPLTVTSAQKNPTAFYLCASGTGNYEQYFGPGTRLTVT.

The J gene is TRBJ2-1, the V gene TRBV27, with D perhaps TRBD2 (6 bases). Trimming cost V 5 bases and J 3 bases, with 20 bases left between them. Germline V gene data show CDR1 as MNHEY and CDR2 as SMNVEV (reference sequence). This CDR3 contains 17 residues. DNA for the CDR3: TGTGCCAGCAGTGCAGAGTGGAGGGCGACCTTCTACAATGAGCAGTTCTTC. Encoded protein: CASSAEWRATFYNEQFF.

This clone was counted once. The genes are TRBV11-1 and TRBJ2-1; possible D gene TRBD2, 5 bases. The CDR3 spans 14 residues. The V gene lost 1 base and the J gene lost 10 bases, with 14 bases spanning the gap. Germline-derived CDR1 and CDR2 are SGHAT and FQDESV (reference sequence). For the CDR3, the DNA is TGTGCCAGCAGCTTAGTTAGGGCTCGGGAAGAGCAGTTCTTC. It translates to CASSLVRAREEQFF.

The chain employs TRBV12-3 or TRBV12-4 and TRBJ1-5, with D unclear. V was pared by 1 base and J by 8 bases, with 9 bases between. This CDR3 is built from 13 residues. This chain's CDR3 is CASSLGPAEPQHF. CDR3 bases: TGTGCCAGCAGTTTAGGACCCGCGGAGCCCCAGCATTTT.

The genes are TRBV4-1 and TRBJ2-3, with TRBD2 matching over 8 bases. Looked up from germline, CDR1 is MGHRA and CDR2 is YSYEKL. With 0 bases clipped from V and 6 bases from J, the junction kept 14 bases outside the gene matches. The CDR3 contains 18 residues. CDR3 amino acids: CASSQDSETGGPKDTQYF. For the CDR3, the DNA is TGCGCCAGCAGCCAAGATTCGGAGACGGGGGGGCCTAAGGATACGCAGTATTTT.

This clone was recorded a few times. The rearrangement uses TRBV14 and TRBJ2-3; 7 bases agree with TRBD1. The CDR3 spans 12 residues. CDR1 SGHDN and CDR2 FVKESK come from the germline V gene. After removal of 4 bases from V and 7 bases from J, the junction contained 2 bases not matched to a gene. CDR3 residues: CASSPGGNTQYF. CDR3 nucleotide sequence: TGTGCCAGCAGCCCAGGGGGAAATACGCAGTATTTT. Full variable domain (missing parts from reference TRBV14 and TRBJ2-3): EAGVTQFPSHSVIEKGQTVTLRCDPISGHDNLYWYRRVMGKEIKFLLHFVKESKQDESGMPNNRFLAERTGGTYSTLKVQPAELEDSGVYFCASSPGGNTQYFGPGTRLTVL.

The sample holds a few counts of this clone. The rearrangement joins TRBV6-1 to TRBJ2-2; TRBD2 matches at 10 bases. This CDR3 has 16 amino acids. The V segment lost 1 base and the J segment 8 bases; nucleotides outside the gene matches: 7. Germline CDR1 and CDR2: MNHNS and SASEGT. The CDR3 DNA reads TGTGCCAGCAGTGAAGTGGGGCTAGCGGGAGCTGGGGAGCTGTTTTTT. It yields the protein CASSEVGLAGAGELFF.

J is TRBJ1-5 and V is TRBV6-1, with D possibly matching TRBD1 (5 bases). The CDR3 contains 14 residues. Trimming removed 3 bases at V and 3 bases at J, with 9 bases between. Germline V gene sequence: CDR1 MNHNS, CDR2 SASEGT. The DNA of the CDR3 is TGTGCCAGCAGTGACCGGGACTACAATCAGCCCCAGCATTTT. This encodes CASSDRDYNQPQHF.

The CDR3 nucleotides are TGTGCCAGCAGGCTGGGTGGGGCGACCACCGGGGAGCTGTTTTTT. This sequence encodes CASRLGGATTGELFF. This sequence joins TRBV5-4 and TRBJ2-2, with TRBD1 as a possible D gene (5 bases). Germline V gene lookup returns CDR1 SGHNT and CDR2 YYREEE (reference sequence). Trimming shortened V by 5 bases and J by 4 bases, and 15 bases separated the two germline ends. The CDR3 has 15 residues.

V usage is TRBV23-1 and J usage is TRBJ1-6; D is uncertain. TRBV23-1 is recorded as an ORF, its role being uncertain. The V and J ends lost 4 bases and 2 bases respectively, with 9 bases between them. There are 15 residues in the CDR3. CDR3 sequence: CASSLGCAYNSPLHF. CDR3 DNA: TGCGCCAGCAGTCTTGGATGCGCCTATAATTCACCCCTCCACTTT.